This entry lists 7 T cell receptor beta chains sequenced from one sample in a study of cytomegalovirus exposure and HLA in healthy donors. The PCR ran on 60 Vbeta and 13 Jbeta primers. Clones were sequenced by immunoSEQ multiplex PCR, and TCRdb holds only the in-frame ones, with some missing. The top ten hold roughly 1.2% of the sample, which has roughly 120,000 clones, around 78% seen once. Sequencing used PBMCs. The receptors were gathered from a woman aged 25 to 39 in good health and CMV-seronegative.

This clone has a single count. V gene TRBV9 combines with J gene TRBJ1-1; TRBD1 is a possible D gene (5 bases). Germline V gives CDR1 SGDLS, CDR2 YYNGEE. The CDR3 covers 16 residues. V was cut by 2 bases and J by 2 bases, with 16 bases left in between. The CDR3: CASSVTSQGTNTEAFF. CDR3 nucleotide sequence: TGTGCCAGCAGCGTTACGTCCCAGGGTACCAACACTGAAGCTTTCTTT.

This clone was counted a few times. The chain recombines TRBV6-1 with TRBJ1-1, with TRBD1 as a possible D gene (6 bases). CDR1 is MNHNS and CDR2 is SASEGT in the germline V gene. The ends were cut back, 3 bases at V and 1 base at J, with 21 bases in the middle. The length of the CDR3 is 18 residues. CDR3 DNA sequence: TGTGCCAGCAGTGAGACCCGTTTTTCAGGGGCCACGAACACTGAAGCTTTCTTT. It yields the protein CASSETRFSGATNTEAFF.

The chain has TRBV6-1 and TRBJ1-2; the match to TRBD1 covers 9 bases. V lost 5 bases and J lost 2; bases outside the gene matches: 3. CDR1 and CDR2 (germline): MNHNS, SASEGT. This CDR3 is built from 14 residues. The CDR3 DNA follows: TGTGCCAGCAGTACCGGGACAGGGAACTATGGCTACACCTTC. Translation gives CASSTGTGNYGYTF.

This chain joins TRBV27 and TRBJ1-4; no definite D call. The ends were cut back, 1 base at V and 13 bases at J, with 16 bases in the middle. Per germline, CDR1 MNHEY and CDR2 SMNVEV (reference sequence). The CDR3 consists of 14 residues. The CDR3 DNA follows: TGTGCCAGCAGTTTATATGACGGCCGGTCGGGACTGTTTTTT. Translated, it gives CASSLYDGRSGLFF.

This clone has a single count. Other DNA sequences in this sample translate to the same CDR3. The chain carries TRBV9 and TRBJ2-3; no clear D. This CDR3 comprises 15 residues. V dropped 0 bases and J dropped 0 bases, with 8 bases sitting between them. Germline-derived CDR1 and CDR2 are SGDLS and YYNGEE. Here the CDR3 reads CASSVEGASTDTQYF. CDR3 sequence (DNA): TGTGCCAGCAGCGTAGAAGGAGCTAGCACAGATACGCAGTATTTT.

There are a few counts of this clone. This sequence joins TRBV7-9 and TRBJ2-7; TRBD1 matches 11 bases. This CDR3 contains 15 residues. Unmatched junction bases numbered 7, after V lost 5 bases and J lost 4 bases. Germline lookup yields CDR1 SEHNR and CDR2 FQNEAQ (reference sequence). CDR3 coding DNA: TGTGCCAGCAGCCAGATAGGACAGGGGGCGTACGAGCAGTACTTC. As protein: CASSQIGQGAYEQYF. Filled out from reference TRBV7-9 and TRBJ2-7, the complete variable domain reads DTGVSQNPRHKITKRGQNVTFRCDPISEHNRLYWYRQTLGQGPEFLTYFQNEAQLEKSRLLSDRFSAERPKGSFSTLEIQRTEQGDSAMYLCASSQIGQGAYEQYFGPGTRLTVT.

The chain employs TRBV2 and TRBJ2-1, with 7 bases identical to TRBD1. This CDR3 is built from 15 residues. Germline V CDR1 and CDR2: SNHLY, FYNNEI. The V segment lost 1 base and the J segment 7 bases; nucleotides outside the gene matches: 7. The CDR3 protein is CASSEERGRKNEQFF. The CDR3 nucleotides are TGTGCCAGCAGTGAAGAGAGGGGGCGAAAAAATGAGCAGTTCTTC.